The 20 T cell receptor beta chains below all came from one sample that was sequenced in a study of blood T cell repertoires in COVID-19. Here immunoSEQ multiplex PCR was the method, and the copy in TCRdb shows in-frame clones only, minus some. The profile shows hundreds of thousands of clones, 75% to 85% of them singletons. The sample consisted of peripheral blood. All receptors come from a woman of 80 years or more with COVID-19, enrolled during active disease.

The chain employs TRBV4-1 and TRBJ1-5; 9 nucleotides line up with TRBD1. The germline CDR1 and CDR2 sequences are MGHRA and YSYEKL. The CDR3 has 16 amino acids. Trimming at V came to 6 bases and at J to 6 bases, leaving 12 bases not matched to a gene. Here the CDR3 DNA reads TGCGCCAGCAGTACCGAAAGACAGGGGGGAACTCAGCCCCAGCATTTT. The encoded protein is CASSTERQGGTQPQHF.

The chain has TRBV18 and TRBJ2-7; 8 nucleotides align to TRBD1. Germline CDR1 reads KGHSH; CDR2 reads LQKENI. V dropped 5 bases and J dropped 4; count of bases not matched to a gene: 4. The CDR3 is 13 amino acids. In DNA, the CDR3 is TGTGCCAGCTCATCCGGGACAGGTTACGAGCAGTACTTC. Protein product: CASSSGTGYEQYF.

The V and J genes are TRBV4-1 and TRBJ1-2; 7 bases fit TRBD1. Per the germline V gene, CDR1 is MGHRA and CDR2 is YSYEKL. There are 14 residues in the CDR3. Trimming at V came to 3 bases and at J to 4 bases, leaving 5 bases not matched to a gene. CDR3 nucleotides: TGCGCCAGCAGCCATACAGGGGCACTCTATGGCTACACCTTC. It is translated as CASSHTGALYGYTF.

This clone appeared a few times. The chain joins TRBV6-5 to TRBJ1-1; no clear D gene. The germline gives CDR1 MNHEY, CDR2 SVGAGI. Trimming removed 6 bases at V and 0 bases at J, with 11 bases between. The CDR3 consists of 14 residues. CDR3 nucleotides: TGTGCCAGCAGCCCCTCGAGGATGAACACTGAAGCTTTCTTT. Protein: CASSPSRMNTEAFF.

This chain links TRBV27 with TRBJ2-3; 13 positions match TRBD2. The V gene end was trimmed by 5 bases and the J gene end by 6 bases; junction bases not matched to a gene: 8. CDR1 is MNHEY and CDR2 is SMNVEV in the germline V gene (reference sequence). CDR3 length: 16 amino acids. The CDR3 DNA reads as TGTGCCAGCAGTCCGCTACTAGCGGGAGGGTCGGATACGCAGTATTTT. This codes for CASSPLLAGGSDTQYF.

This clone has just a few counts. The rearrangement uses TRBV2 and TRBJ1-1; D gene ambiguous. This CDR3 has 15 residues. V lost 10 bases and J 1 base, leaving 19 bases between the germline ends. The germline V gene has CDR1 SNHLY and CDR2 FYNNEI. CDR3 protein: CATQSRPTQNTEAFF. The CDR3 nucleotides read TGTGCCACACAGTCAAGGCCGACGCAGAACACTGAAGCTTTCTTT.

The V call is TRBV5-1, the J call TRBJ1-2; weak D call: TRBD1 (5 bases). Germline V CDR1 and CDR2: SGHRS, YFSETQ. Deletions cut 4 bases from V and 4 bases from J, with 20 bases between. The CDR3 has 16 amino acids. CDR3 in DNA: TGCGCCAGCAGCCCCCAAGGGCAGAGGGACTTCTATGGCTACACCTTC. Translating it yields CASSPQGQRDFYGYTF.

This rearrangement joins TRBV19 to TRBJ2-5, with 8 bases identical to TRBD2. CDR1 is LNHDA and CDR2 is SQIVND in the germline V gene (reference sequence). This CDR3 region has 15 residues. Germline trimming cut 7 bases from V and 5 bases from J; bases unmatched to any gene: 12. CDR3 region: CASTKGGGRLETQYF. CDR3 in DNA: TGTGCCAGTACCAAAGGCGGGGGGCGGTTGGAGACCCAGTACTTC.

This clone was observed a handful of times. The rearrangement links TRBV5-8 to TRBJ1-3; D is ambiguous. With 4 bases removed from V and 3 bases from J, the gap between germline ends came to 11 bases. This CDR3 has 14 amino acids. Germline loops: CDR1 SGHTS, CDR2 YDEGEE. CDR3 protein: CASSRGGYGNTIYF. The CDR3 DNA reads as TGTGCCAGCAGCCGCGGAGGGTATGGAAACACCATATATTTT.

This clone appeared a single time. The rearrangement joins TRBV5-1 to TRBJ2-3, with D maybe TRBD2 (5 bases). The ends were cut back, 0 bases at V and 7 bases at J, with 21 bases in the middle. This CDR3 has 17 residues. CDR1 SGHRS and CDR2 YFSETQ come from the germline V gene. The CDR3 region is CASSLEGYNRRINTQYF. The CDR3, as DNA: TGCGCCAGCAGCTTGGAGGGTTATAACCGGAGGATTAATACGCAGTATTTT.

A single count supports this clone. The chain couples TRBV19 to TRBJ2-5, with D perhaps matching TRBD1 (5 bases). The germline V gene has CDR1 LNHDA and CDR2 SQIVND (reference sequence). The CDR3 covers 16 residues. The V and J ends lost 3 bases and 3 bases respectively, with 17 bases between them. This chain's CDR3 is CASSMGQGRSEETQYF. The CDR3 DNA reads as TGTGCCAGTAGTATGGGGCAGGGAAGGTCGGAAGAGACCCAGTACTTC.

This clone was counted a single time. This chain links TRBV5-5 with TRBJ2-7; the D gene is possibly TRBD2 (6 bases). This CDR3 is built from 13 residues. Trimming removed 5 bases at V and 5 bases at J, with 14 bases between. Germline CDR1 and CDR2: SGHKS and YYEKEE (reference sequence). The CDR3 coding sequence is TGTGCCAGCAGTCCTCATGCGGGGAACGAGCAGTACTTC. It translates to CASSPHAGNEQYF.

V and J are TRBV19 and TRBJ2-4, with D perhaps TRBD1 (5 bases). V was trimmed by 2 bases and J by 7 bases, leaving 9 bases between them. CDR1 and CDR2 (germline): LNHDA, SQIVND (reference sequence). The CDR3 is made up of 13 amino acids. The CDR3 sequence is CASSIFPGNIQYF. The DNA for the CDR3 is TGTGCCAGTAGTATATTCCCAGGGAACATTCAGTACTTC.

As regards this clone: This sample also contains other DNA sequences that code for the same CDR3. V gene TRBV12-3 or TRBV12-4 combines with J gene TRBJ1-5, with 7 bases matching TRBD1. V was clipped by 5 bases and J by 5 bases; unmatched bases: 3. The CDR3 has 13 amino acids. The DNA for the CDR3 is TGTGCCAGCAGTCGACAGGGTGATCAGCCCCAGCATTTT. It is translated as CASSRQGDQPQHF.

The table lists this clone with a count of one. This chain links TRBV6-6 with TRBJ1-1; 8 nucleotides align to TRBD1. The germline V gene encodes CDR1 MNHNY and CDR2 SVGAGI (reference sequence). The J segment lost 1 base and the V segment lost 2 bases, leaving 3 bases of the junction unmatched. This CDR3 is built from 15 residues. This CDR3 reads CASSYGGQGNTEAFF. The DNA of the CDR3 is TGTGCCAGCAGTTACGGAGGACAGGGGAACACTGAAGCTTTCTTT.

The CDR3, as DNA: TGTGCCAGCAGTCCTCCGGACAGCTATGGCTACACCTTC. It specifies CASSPPDSYGYTF. The genes are TRBV6-6 and TRBJ1-2, with a tentative D call TRBD1 (6 bases). The CDR3 extends over 13 amino acids. Germline CDR1 and CDR2: MNHNY and SVGAGI (reference sequence). V lost 5 bases to trimming and J lost 4 bases, with 11 bases between them.

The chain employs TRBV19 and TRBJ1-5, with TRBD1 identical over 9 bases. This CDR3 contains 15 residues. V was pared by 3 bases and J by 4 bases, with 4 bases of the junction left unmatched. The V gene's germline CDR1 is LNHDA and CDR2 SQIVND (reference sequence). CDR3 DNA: TGTGCCAGTAGTATGGTAGGGACAGGGAATCAGCCCCAGCATTTT. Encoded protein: CASSMVGTGNQPQHF.

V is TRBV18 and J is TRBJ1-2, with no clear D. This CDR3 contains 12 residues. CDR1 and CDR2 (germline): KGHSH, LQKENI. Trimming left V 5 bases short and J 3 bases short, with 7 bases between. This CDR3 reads CASSRQDYGYTF. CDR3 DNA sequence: TGTGCCAGCTCAAGGCAGGACTATGGCTACACCTTC.

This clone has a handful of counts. Here the CDR3 DNA reads TGTGCCAGCAGTTACTCGTATACAGGGACATACGAGCAGTACTTC. As protein: CASSYSYTGTYEQYF. This chain links TRBV6-5 with TRBJ2-7; TRBD1 might be the D (6 bases). The CDR3 consists of 15 residues. Germline-derived CDR1 and CDR2 are MNHEY and SVGAGI. V lost 0 bases, J lost 4 bases, and 13 bases lay in between.

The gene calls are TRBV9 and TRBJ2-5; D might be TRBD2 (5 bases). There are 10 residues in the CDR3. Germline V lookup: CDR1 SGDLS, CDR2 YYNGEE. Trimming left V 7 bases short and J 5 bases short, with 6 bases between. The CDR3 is CASGEETQYF. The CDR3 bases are TGTGCCAGCGGGGAGGAGACCCAGTACTTC.